This TCR beta chain was sequenced in a study of breast tumors, draining lymph nodes, adjacent tissues. General study results and limits: Data only fit, rather than demonstrated, lymph node origin of most tumor T cells. Findings are consistent with lymph node origin and intratumoral expansion of most tumor T cells. Compared with lymph nodes, tumors were less diverse; compared with nontumor tissue, more.

Axillary draining lymph nodes of breast cancer patients supplied the node samples. Germline V gene sequence: CDR1 SQVTM, CDR2 ANQGSEA. V was pared by 2 bases and J by 3 bases, with 8 bases between. The CDR3 covers 13 residues. MiXCR was run by TCRdb on the multiplex PCR reads, yielding one entry per CDR3 protein. The sample includes about 230,000 distinct CDR3 sequences, about 32% of them seen just once. Many counts were recorded for this clonotype. Its matching antigen is unknown. The TCR comes from a female donor with breast cancer. Some clones in this sample may be carry-over from other donors' samples. What was sequenced was axillary lymph node tissue. The genes are TRBV29-1 and TRBJ1-3, with D possibly being TRBD1 (5 bases). Written as DNA, the CDR3 is TGCAGCGTTGAACAGGGATTTGGAAACACCATATATTTT. This sequence encodes CSVEQGFGNTIYF.